This entry features one T cell receptor (beta chain) sequence. Unmatched junction bases numbered 3, after V lost 0 bases and J lost 4 bases. This CDR3 is 15 amino acids long. Germline V gene lookup returns CDR1 SGHTA and CDR2 FQGNSA. Assay used: immunoSEQ multiplex PCR; TCRdb lists only in-frame clones, some missing. This sample carries about 190,000 clones, approximately 88% of them seen once, and the ten largest clones take under 7.5%. The record originates from a study of cytomegalovirus exposure and HLA in healthy donors. The receptor was derived from a man between 18 and 35 years old in good health and CMV-seropositive. The sequenced sample was PBMCs. The chain uses TRBV7-2 and TRBJ1-5; 7 bases agree with TRBD1. CDR3 sequence reads: CASSLAGQLNQPQHF. The CDR3 DNA follows: TGTGCCAGCAGCTTAGCGGGACAGTTGAATCAGCCCCAGCATTTT.